This T cell receptor beta chain emerged from a study of T cell responses to AZD1222 COVID-19 vaccine. TCRdb's table, derived via immunoSEQ multiplex PCR, lists solely in-frame clones and lacks some. This table has approximately 94,000 clones, around nine tenths appearing once. With respect to this clone: Its matching antigen is unknown.

CDR3 size: 19 residues. Germline values: CDR1 MDHEN, CDR2 SYDVKM. V lost 6 bases, J lost 0 bases, and 20 bases stayed unmatched. Study observations and caveats: Breadth and depth of Spike-specific TCRs rose after two AZD1222 doses.

The sample here was peripheral blood, taken on day 0 of AZD1222 vaccination. The sequence was obtained from an adult in good health. J is TRBJ2-7 and V is TRBV28, with 7 bases that match TRBD2. This chain's CDR3 is CASRDELPDVRDYSYEQYF. The CDR3 DNA reads TGTGCCAGCAGGGATGAATTACCCGATGTCCGGGACTACTCCTACGAGCAGTACTTC.